The clone carrying this TCR beta chain appeared a few times. The target antigen is unknown. These data come from a study of graft-versus-host responses after intestinal transplantation. As for the study in general: In this cohort, recipients had multivisceral, liver-intestinal, or isolated intestinal transplants.

Germline V gene sequence: CDR1 SGHAT, CDR2 FQDESV (reference sequence). V dropped 2 bases and J dropped 2 bases, with 10 bases sitting between them. The CDR3 is 14 residues long. The data were produced by immunoSEQ multiplex PCR, yet TCRdb's version contains in-frame clones alone and is incomplete. The sample has about 98,000 clones; roughly four fifths are singletons. This receptor was obtained from a human donor who received an intestinal transplant. The gene calls are TRBV11-1 and TRBJ2-7, with D unresolved. The sample in question was unstimulated CD8+ T cells sorted from spleen or lymph node cells, obtained before intestinal transplant. The CDR3 spells CASSLRAVTYEQYF. The CDR3 region has the DNA TGTGCCAGCAGCTTAAGGGCGGTGACCTACGAGCAGTACTTC.